These T cell receptor beta chains were read from a single sample in a study of T cell responses to AZD1222 COVID-19 vaccine. Sequencing was performed with immunoSEQ multiplex PCR; in TCRdb, only in-frame clones are kept and a portion is missing. Among some 190,000 clones listed, around 94% were seen once. The sample in question was peripheral blood, obtained 28 days after the second dose of the MenACWY control vaccine. Every receptor here comes from an adult who received the MenACWY meningococcal vaccine as a control. Both conserved end residues are part of each CDR3. Fields, in order: D gene, clone size, V gene, J gene, CDR3 DNA, CDR3 protein. The D gene is left open where the match is weak. The listing skips clone size in some rows; elsewhere it reads once, few, many or a size class.

TRBD1,NA,TRBV28,TRBJ1-4,TGTGCCAGCAGTTTAACCGGGACAGGGGGGGAAAAACTGTTTTTT,CASSLTGTGGEKLFF
NA,NA,TRBV5-6,TRBJ2-7,TGTGCCAGCAGCTCCCCCGGGGTAAAATACGAGCAGTACTTC,CASSSPGVKYEQYF
TRBD2,NA,TRBV29-1,TRBJ2-7,TGCAGCGTTGAGAGCGTCCAAAGTGACGGGAGGGCCCCCTACGAGCAGTACTTC,CSVESVQSDGRAPYEQYF
TRBD2,NA,TRBV4-2,TRBJ2-3,TGTGCCAGCAGCCACTCAGGTAGCGGGGGGCCCACAGATACGCAGTATTTT,CASSHSGSGGPTDTQYF
NA,NA,TRBV6-1,TRBJ2-7,TGTGCCAGCAGTGAAGCTCGTTACGAGCAGTACTTC,CASSEARYEQYF
NA,once,TRBV7-2,TRBJ1-1,TGTGCCAGCAGCTTAGCGTCCGGGGTGGGCACTGAAGCTTTCTTT,CASSLASGVGTEAFF
NA,NA,TRBV27,TRBJ2-7,TGTGCCAGCGGGAGGGGGGGCCCCTACGAGCAGTACTTC,CASGRGGPYEQYF
TRBD2,NA,TRBV6-6,TRBJ2-1,TGTGCCAGCAGGATGGGGGGGGGTTCAGGTGAGCAGTTCTTC,CASRMGGGSGEQFF
NA,NA,TRBV9,TRBJ1-1,TGTGCCAGCAGCGTAGGTTCCTGGATGGGAGGCGACACTGAAGCTTTCTTT,CASSVGSWMGGDTEAFF
NA,NA,TRBV12-3/TRBV12-4,TRBJ2-7,TGTGCCAGCAGTTTATCCGGACAGAAAGGGCAGTACTTC,CASSLSGQKGQYF
NA,NA,TRBV5-6,TRBJ1-2,TGTGCCAGCAGCTTGGCCCGGTATGTAGGCTACACCTTC,CASSLARYVGYTF
NA,NA,TRBV6-5,TRBJ1-1,TGTGCCAGCAGCGAGAGGCACACTGAAGCTTTCTTT,CASSERHTEAFF
TRBD2,NA,TRBV16,TRBJ2-3,TGTGCCAGCAGCCAACTGGCTAGCGGGCTCTCAGATACGCAGTATTTT,CASSQLASGLSDTQYF
NA,NA,TRBV19,TRBJ1-4,TGTGCCAGTAGTATAGGGGGCGACGAAAAACTGTTTTTT,CASSIGGDEKLFF
TRBD2,NA,TRBV5-1,TRBJ2-5,TGCGCCAGCAGCGGAGGGACTAGCGGGACGGAGACCCAGTACTTC,CASSGGTSGTETQYF
TRBD1,NA,TRBV5-1,TRBJ1-2,TGCGCCAGCAGCTTTAGACCGGGACAGGATGGCTACACCTTC,CASSFRPGQDGYTF
NA,NA,TRBV6-5,TRBJ2-2,TGTGCCAGCAGGCCACTGACTAGCACCGGGGAGCTGTTTTTT,CASRPLTSTGELFF
NA,NA,TRBV27,TRBJ1-1,TGTGCCAGCAGTTTAAGGGCAACCACCGAAGCTTTCTTT,CASSLRATTEAFF
TRBD1,NA,TRBV13,TRBJ2-5,TGTGCCAGCAGCTTAGGCCGCATGATGCGACAGGGACAAGAGACCCAGTACTTC,CASSLGRMMRQGQETQYF
TRBD2,NA,TRBV10-3,TRBJ2-5,TGTGCCATCAGCCAATTCGGGGGGACTAGCGGAGAGACCCAGTACTTC,CAISQFGGTSGETQYF
NA,NA,TRBV28,TRBJ2-7,TGTGCCAGCCTTGGACAGCCCTACGAGCAGTACTTC,CASLGQPYEQYF
NA,NA,TRBV20-1,TRBJ1-2,TGCAGTGCTAGTCGAGCTAACTATGGCTACACCTTC,CSASRANYGYTF
TRBD1,NA,TRBV6-2/TRBV6-3,TRBJ2-7,TGTGCCAGCAGTTACCCGGGTAGCCGGGACAGAGTATCCTACGAGCAGTACTTC,CASSYPGSRDRVSYEQYF
NA,NA,TRBV5-4,TRBJ2-1,TGTGCCAGCAGCTTGACGGGACCCTACAATGAGCAGTTCTTC,CASSLTGPYNEQFF
TRBD2,NA,TRBV7-2,TRBJ2-3,TGTGCCAGCAGGCAGGGACTAGCGGGGGAGACTAGGGATACGCAGTATTTT,CASRQGLAGETRDTQYF